One and the same sample provided the 29 T cell receptor beta chains below, sequenced in a study of blood T cell repertoires in COVID-19. Libraries were prepared by immunoSEQ multiplex PCR; TCRdb keeps only in-frame clonotypes and omits some of them. The repertoire holds roughly 100,000 clones, with roughly 83% as singletons. Sequenced input: peripheral blood. These receptors came from a human donor in a cohort sampled during active COVID-19.

This clone was picked up a small number of times. The chain employs TRBV7-8 and TRBJ2-2, with D possibly TRBD2 on 6 matching bases. The CDR3 spans 17 residues. CDR1 is SGHVS, CDR2 FQNEAQ, per germline. Deletions cut 4 bases from V and 2 bases from J, with 17 bases between. In nucleotides, the CDR3 is TGTGCCAGCAGCTCCCTATGGGGGGACGATAACACCGGGGAGCTGTTTTTT. Its protein is CASSSLWGDDNTGELFF.

V is TRBV6-6 and J is TRBJ1-2; D gene uncertain. The CDR3 spans 13 residues. Germline V lookup: CDR1 MNHNY, CDR2 SVGAGI (reference sequence). V lost 4 bases and J lost 7, with 13 bases in between. CDR3 residues: CASSFGAAPGYTF. The CDR3 nucleotides are TGTGCCAGCAGTTTCGGAGCCGCCCCTGGCTACACCTTC.

J is TRBJ2-5 and V is TRBV6-1; TRBD2 aligns across 14 bases. Germline V gives CDR1 MNHNS, CDR2 SASEGT. The V and J ends lost 3 bases and 5 bases, in that order; junction bases with no gene match: 5. The CDR3 is made up of 16 amino acids. CDR3 amino acids: CASSDAGLAGVETQYF. DNA of the CDR3: TGTGCCAGCAGTGACGCGGGACTAGCGGGAGTGGAGACCCAGTACTTC.

V and J are TRBV11-1 and TRBJ2-1; perhaps TRBD2 as D (6 bases). Germline CDR1 is SGHAT and CDR2 is FQDESV (reference sequence). The CDR3 consists of 16 residues. V lost 3 bases and J 0 bases, leaving 12 bases between the germline ends. The chain's CDR3 is CASSFQAGSSYNEQFF. The CDR3 DNA sequence: TGTGCCAGCAGCTTCCAAGCGGGCAGCTCCTACAATGAGCAGTTCTTC.

This rearrangement joins TRBV10-3 to TRBJ1-2; TRBD1 matches at 9 bases. Trimming removed 4 bases from V and 3 bases from J; junction bases left unmatched: 6. The CDR3 has 15 residues. Per the germline V gene, CDR1 is ENHRY and CDR2 is SYGVKD. CDR3 sequence (DNA): TGTGCCATCAGTGGCAACAGGGGGCAGGACTATGGCTACACCTTC. Protein sequence: CAISGNRGQDYGYTF.

On this clone: One end of the junction does not line up with germline, which may come from a read error. The chain joins TRBV6-6 to TRBJ2-3, with 8 bases lining up with TRBD2. Germline CDR1 reads MNHNY; CDR2 reads SVGAGI (reference sequence). The CDR3 extends over 15 amino acids. The CDR3 sequence is CASRYPGGAPDTQYF. DNA of the CDR3: TGTGCCAGCCGTTATCCGGGGGGGGCTCCAGATACGCAGTATTTT.

The chain employs TRBV4-1 and TRBJ2-1, with D tentatively TRBD1 (6 bases). The CDR3 runs to 16 residues. V lost 3 bases to trimming and J lost 5 bases, with 17 bases between them. Germline-derived CDR1 and CDR2 are MGHRA and YSYEKL. CDR3 residues: CASSQGPGHTNNEQFF. CDR3 bases: TGCGCCAGCAGCCAGGGACCGGGACACACAAACAATGAGCAGTTCTTC.

The gene calls are TRBV4-3 and TRBJ2-1; TRBD2 might be the D (7 bases). Trimming pared 0 bases from V and 1 base from J, leaving 13 bases between. The CDR3 is 17 amino acids. CDR1 and CDR2 from the germline V gene are LGHNA and YSLEER. DNA of the CDR3: TGCGCCAGCAGCCAAGATACCCGGGGGGCGTCCTACAATGAGCAGTTCTTC. As protein: CASSQDTRGASYNEQFF.

The table lists this clone with a few counts. The chain is built from TRBV5-6 and TRBJ2-7; D unresolved. Germline loops: CDR1 SGHDT, CDR2 YYEEEE. This CDR3 comprises 14 residues. V was cut by 0 bases and J by 4 bases, with 11 bases left in between. CDR3 in DNA: TGTGCCAGCAGCTTGGTGCAGTCCCAATACGAGCAGTACTTC. Translating it yields CASSLVQSQYEQYF.

The V call is TRBV5-1, the J call TRBJ2-5, with TRBD2 identical over 7 bases. This CDR3 is built from 16 residues. Germline CDR1 reads SGHRS; CDR2 reads YFSETQ. The J segment lost 5 bases and the V segment lost 0 bases, leaving 10 bases of the junction unmatched. The CDR3 DNA follows: TGCGCCAGCAGCTTGGATTGGCGGGAGAGGGCTGAGACCCAGTACTTC. This sequence encodes CASSLDWRERAETQYF.

The chain carries TRBV15 and TRBJ2-1; 10 bases agree with TRBD2. This CDR3 contains 15 residues. Trimming cost V 1 base and J 7 bases; bases outside gene matches: 4. Per germline, CDR1 LNHNV and CDR2 YYDKDF (reference sequence). Here the CDR3 DNA reads TGTGCCACCAGCAGAGGTAGCGGGGGGTGGAATGAGCAGTTCTTC. As protein: CATSRGSGGWNEQFF.

This chain links TRBV3-1 (or the pseudogene TRBV3-2) with TRBJ2-3; 7 bases match TRBD1. This CDR3 is built from 15 residues. V gave up 4 bases and J gave up 2 bases; unmatched junction bases: 6. Per the germline V gene, CDR1 is LGHDT and CDR2 is YNNKEL (reference sequence). The DNA for the CDR3 is TGTGCCAGCAGCCGAGGGGACAGTTTCACAGATACGCAGTATTTT. It specifies CASSRGDSFTDTQYF.

This chain connects TRBV3-1 (or the pseudogene TRBV3-2) to TRBJ2-1; TRBD2 aligns across 7 bases. Germline V gene lookup returns CDR1 LGHDT and CDR2 YNNKEL (reference sequence). Trimming at V came to 0 bases and at J to 7 bases, leaving 6 bases not matched to a gene. The CDR3 has 15 amino acids. The CDR3 region is CASSQEPSGSNEQFF. For the CDR3, the DNA is TGTGCCAGCAGCCAAGAGCCTAGCGGTTCTAATGAGCAGTTCTTC.

The V gene is TRBV19, the J gene TRBJ2-2, with 9 bases aligning to TRBD1. CDR3 length: 15 amino acids. The germline CDR1 and CDR2 sequences are LNHDA and SQIVND (reference sequence). The trim removed 5 bases at V and 5 bases at J, leaving 6 bases unmatched. The CDR3, as DNA: TGTGCCAGTAGTCCTTGGACAGGGGTTACCGGGGAGCTGTTTTTT. Translating gives CASSPWTGVTGELFF.

CDR3 region: CASSLTATSGLGGGLGEQFF. CDR3 DNA sequence: TGTGCCAGCAGCTTAACGGCGACTAGCGGGTTGGGGGGGGGTTTGGGTGAGCAGTTCTTC. The chain combines TRBV7-3 with TRBJ2-1, with 10 nucleotides matching TRBD2. There are 20 residues in the CDR3. Germline values: CDR1 SGHTA, CDR2 FQGTGA. V shed 0 bases, J shed 9 bases, and the junction held 20 bases outside the gene matches.

The chain has TRBV11-1 and TRBJ2-1, with D hard to call. CDR1 is SGHAT and CDR2 is FQDESV in the germline V gene (reference sequence). With 0 bases removed from V and 4 bases from J, the gap between germline ends came to 7 bases. The CDR3 spans 14 residues. The CDR3 DNA reads as TGTGCCAGCAGCTTAGCGGGCCTTTACAATGAGCAGTTCTTC. Residues: CASSLAGLYNEQFF.

V gene TRBV4-1 combines with J gene TRBJ1-3; weak D call: TRBD1 (5 bases). There are 17 residues in the CDR3. The V end lost 1 base, the J end lost 2 bases, and 15 bases lay between the germline ends. Germline CDR1 reads MGHRA; CDR2 reads YSYEKL. In DNA form, the CDR3 reads TGCGCCAGCAGCCAAGTAGGCAGGGAAAAAGCTGGAAACACCATATATTTT. This gives the protein CASSQVGREKAGNTIYF.

The V and J genes are TRBV9 and TRBJ2-1; 10 bases agree with TRBD2. Losses at the gene ends were 0 bases for V and 9 bases for J; bases not matched to a gene: 9. This CDR3 has 16 residues. CDR1 is SGDLS and CDR2 is YYNGEE in the germline V gene. DNA for the CDR3: TGTGCCAGCAGCGTAGACGTTAGCGGGGGGCCTACTGAGCAGTTCTTC. Translation gives CASSVDVSGGPTEQFF.

The chain is built from TRBV27 and TRBJ2-7, with a weak D call TRBD2 (6 bases). The CDR3 is made up of 15 amino acids. The germline gives CDR1 MNHEY, CDR2 SMNVEV (reference sequence). V lost 2 bases and J lost 4, with 15 bases in between. DNA of the CDR3: TGTGCCAGCAGTTTACTCGGCGGGGCGACTTACGAGCAGTACTTC. The encoded protein is CASSLLGGATYEQYF.

The rearrangement uses TRBV5-5 and TRBJ2-2; 9 bases match TRBD1. The CDR3 covers 16 residues. The J segment lost 8 bases and the V segment lost 5 bases, leaving 13 bases of the junction unmatched. Germline values: CDR1 SGHKS, CDR2 YYEKEE (reference sequence). CDR3 sequence (DNA): TGTGCCAGCAGGCGAGCCCGGGACAGGGATGGTGGGGAGCTGTTTTTT. This sequence encodes CASRRARDRDGGELFF.

V is TRBV10-1 and J is TRBJ2-3; 8 bases match TRBD1. The germline V gene has CDR1 WNHNN and CDR2 SYGVQD (reference sequence). The V segment lost 6 bases and the J segment 3 bases; nucleotides outside the gene matches: 5. The CDR3 is made up of 14 amino acids. The CDR3 bases are TGCGCCAGCAGATCGGACAGGGCGACAGATACGCAGTATTTT. Protein sequence: CASRSDRATDTQYF.

The V and J genes are TRBV24-1 and TRBJ1-3, with TRBD1 identical over 9 bases. Losses at the gene ends were 4 bases for V and 7 bases for J; bases not matched to a gene: 10. From germline, CDR1 is KGHDR and CDR2 SFDVKD. The CDR3 consists of 16 residues. In nucleotides, the CDR3 is TGTGCCACCAGTGAAAGGGACAGGGACAGGAGTAACACCATATATTTT. It codes for CATSERDRDRSNTIYF.

V gene TRBV12-3 or TRBV12-4 combines with J gene TRBJ1-2; D call uncertain. The CDR3 runs 13 residues. V lost 3 bases and J lost 2, with 7 bases in between. Here the CDR3 reads CASSFDTNYGYTF. The CDR3 coding sequence is TGTGCCAGCAGTTTCGACACAAACTATGGCTACACCTTC.

The genes are TRBV28 and TRBJ2-7, with 7 bases lining up with TRBD1. The CDR3 totals 14 residues. The trim removed 6 bases at V and 0 bases at J, leaving 5 bases unmatched. Germline V lookup: CDR1 MDHEN, CDR2 SYDVKM. CDR3 coding DNA: TGTGCCAGCAGACCTGACAGGGCCTCCTACGAGCAGTACTTC. It encodes CASRPDRASYEQYF.

The chain is built from TRBV20-1 and TRBJ1-2; 7 nucleotides match TRBD1. The CDR3 runs to 11 residues. From germline, CDR1 is DFQATT and CDR2 SNEGSKA (reference sequence). CDR3 in amino acids: CSARGVYGYTF. In nucleotides, the CDR3 is TGCAGCGCCAGGGGGGTCTATGGCTACACCTTC.

The rearrangement joins TRBV19 to TRBJ2-7; possibly TRBD2 for D (5 bases). The CDR3 totals 15 residues. The germline V gene encodes CDR1 LNHDA and CDR2 SQIVND (reference sequence). V was clipped by 5 bases and J by 0 bases, with 14 bases between them. The CDR3 nucleotides read TGTGCCAGTAGTCGAGGAGGAGCCAACTCCTACGAGCAGTACTTC. Amino acids: CASSRGGANSYEQYF.

This chain connects TRBV5-4 to TRBJ1-6; TRBD1 agrees at 8 bases. The CDR3 has 16 amino acids. Germline trimming cut 4 bases from V and 10 bases from J; bases unmatched to any gene: 13. CDR1 SGHNT and CDR2 YYREEE come from the germline V gene (reference sequence). This CDR3 reads CASSIGQGGPGSPLHF. As DNA, the CDR3 is TGTGCCAGCAGCATCGGACAGGGAGGGCCGGGGTCACCCCTCCACTTT.

This chain uses TRBV29-1 with TRBJ1-2, with 8 bases fitting TRBD1. Germline V gene sequence: CDR1 SQVTM, CDR2 ANQGSEA. The CDR3 runs to 15 residues. V gave up 3 bases and J gave up 0 bases; unmatched junction bases: 6. The CDR3 protein is CSVDAGGSANYGYTF. The CDR3 DNA reads as TGCAGCGTTGATGCAGGGGGCTCCGCTAACTATGGCTACACCTTC.

J is TRBJ2-2 and V is TRBV27, with 10 bases lining up with TRBD2. The CDR3 is 21 residues long. The V gene end was trimmed by 5 bases and the J gene end by 2 bases; junction bases not matched to a gene: 20. The germline CDR1 and CDR2 sequences are MNHEY and SMNVEV (reference sequence). The CDR3 sequence is CASSPTGERGGLDINTGELFF. CDR3 DNA: TGTGCCAGCAGTCCTACGGGGGAGCGGGGGGGCCTCGATATAAACACCGGGGAGCTGTTTTTT.